What follows is one T cell receptor (beta chain) and its context. The antigen is unknown. The sequenced fragment ends 3 residues before the CDR3 boundary, so the rest is inferred from the germline J gene. Both groups were predominantly of Caucasian heritage. The CDR3 spans 14 residues. Germline V gives CDR1 SGHTA, CDR2 FQGNSA. V shed 6 bases, J shed 7 bases, and the junction held 6 bases outside the gene matches. This record comes from a study of T cell clonality in common variable immunodeficiency. Findings of the study overall: TCRbeta clonality was increased in CVID versus healthy controls. Reportedly, TCR beta sequences from common variable immunodeficiency showed fewer deletions and N-nucleotide insertions.

Control and CVID samples contributed equal amounts of genomic DNA. TCRdb's copy holds only in-frame clones and misses some; the assay was immunoSEQ multiplex PCR. The sample holds around 15,000 clones, and no clone turns up only once. This chain connects TRBV7-2 to TRBJ2-1, with 10 nucleotides matching TRBD2. Sequencing was done on a sample of peripheral blood mononuclear cells. The receptor comes from a human donor with common variable immunodeficiency. The CDR3 spells CASSPSGGRNEQFF. CDR3 DNA (partial): TGTGCCAGCAGTCCTAGCGGGGGAAGGAATGAG.